This T cell receptor (beta chain) was profiled in a study of cytomegalovirus exposure and HLA in healthy donors. Findings and caveats of the study: Fewer N-insertions (relative to the approximately 700-donor mean) were reportedly seen in an Asian-associated ancestry cluster in a later analysis. Reports indicated that the classifier achieved high specificity and sensitivity in diagnosing cytomegalovirus status.

The CDR3 consists of 14 residues. CDR1 and CDR2 from the germline V gene are LGHNA and YSLEER. The V gene end was trimmed by 3 bases and the J gene end by 5 bases; junction bases not matched to a gene: 5. Donors in the study were healthy people who gave bone marrow. At sampling all donors were nominally healthy, likely with unrecorded immune exposures. Remarks on this clone: The target antigen is unknown.

With 60 Vbeta and 13 Jbeta primers, the PCR was carried out. The table came from immunoSEQ multiplex PCR; TCRdb's copy has only in-frame clones and leaves some out. The repertoire includes 90,000 to 100,000 clones, around four fifths of them detected once, and 0.6% to 0.95% sits in the top ten. The clonotype was recovered from a woman aged 55-70 years in good health and CMV-seronegative. The sequencing input was PBMCs. The V and J genes are TRBV4-3 and TRBJ1-1, with 8 bases matching TRBD1. DNA of the CDR3: TGCGCCAGCAGCCACGGACAGGGAAGTACTGAAGCTTTCTTT. It yields the protein CASSHGQGSTEAFF.